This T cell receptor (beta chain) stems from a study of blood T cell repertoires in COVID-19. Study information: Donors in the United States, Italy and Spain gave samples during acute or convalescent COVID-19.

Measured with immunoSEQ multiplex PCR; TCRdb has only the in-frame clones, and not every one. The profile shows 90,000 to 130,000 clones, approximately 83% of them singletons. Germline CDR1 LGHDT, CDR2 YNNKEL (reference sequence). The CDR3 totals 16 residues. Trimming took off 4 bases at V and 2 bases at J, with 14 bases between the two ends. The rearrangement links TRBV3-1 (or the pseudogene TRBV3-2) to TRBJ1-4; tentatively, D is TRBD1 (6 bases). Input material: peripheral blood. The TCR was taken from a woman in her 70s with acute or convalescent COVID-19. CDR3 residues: CASSPNRVATNEKLFF. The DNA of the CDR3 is TGTGCCAGCAGCCCTAACAGGGTGGCTACTAATGAAAAACTGTTTTTT.